This TCR beta chain appears in the sequencing data of a study of CD8+CD57+ T cells in acquired aplastic anemia. Findings of the study overall: Patients and controls shared 25 to 35 CD8+ CDR3 sequences, highly expressed in patients.

It was genomic DNA that served as the template for profiling TCR beta VDJ and CDR3. TCRdb re-called the reads with MiXCR, one entry per CDR3 protein. The data contain about 220,000 distinct CDR3 sequences, 30% to 40% of them singletons. The sample holds many counts of this clonotype. Antigen unknown. This clonotype originated in a human donor in good health, serving as a control. The source material was sorted CD4+, CD8+, or CD8+CD57+ T cells (not recorded which) from PBMCs.

In nucleotides, the CDR3 is TGTGCCAGCAACCGACAGGGTGGAAATTCACCCCTCCACTTT. Residues: CASNRQGGNSPLHF. V and J are TRBV11-2 and TRBJ1-6; 7 bases are shared with TRBD1. With V trimmed by 7 bases and J by 7 bases, 7 bases remained unmatched. The CDR3 loop spans 14 amino acids. Germline V CDR1 and CDR2: SGHAT, FQNNGV.